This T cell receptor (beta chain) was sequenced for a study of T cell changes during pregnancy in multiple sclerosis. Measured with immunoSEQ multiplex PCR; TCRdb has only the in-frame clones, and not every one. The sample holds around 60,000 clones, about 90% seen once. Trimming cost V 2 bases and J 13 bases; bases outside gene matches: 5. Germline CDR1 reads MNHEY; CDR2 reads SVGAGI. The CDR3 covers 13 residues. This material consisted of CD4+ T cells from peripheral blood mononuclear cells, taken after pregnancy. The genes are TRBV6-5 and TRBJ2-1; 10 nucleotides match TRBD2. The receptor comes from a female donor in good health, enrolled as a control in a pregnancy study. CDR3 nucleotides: TGTGCCAGCAGTTACGGAATAGCGGGGGGTCAGTTCTTC. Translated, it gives CASSYGIAGGQFF.